The sequence of this TCR beta chain was determined in a study of T cell repertoires in cytomegalovirus infection. The CDR3 contains 17 residues. The V gene's germline CDR1 is MGHRA and CDR2 YSYEKL. The V and J ends lost 0 bases and 5 bases respectively, with 17 bases between them. TCRdb ran MiXCR on the reads and lists one entry per CDR3 protein. The table has 100,000 to 150,000 distinct CDR3 sequences, 32% seen once. This clonotype was seen ten or more times. Antigen specificity is unknown. This TCR came from a human donor in good health (CMV status not recorded). Some clones in this sample may be carry-over from other donors' samples. The chain employs TRBV4-1 and TRBJ1-5; D perhaps matches TRBD1 (5 bases). The starting material was CD8+ T cells from cultured PBMCs, obtained from culture after CMV antigen stimulation. This chain's CDR3 is CASSQEPYAGTDQPQHF. In DNA, the CDR3 is TGCGCCAGCAGCCAAGAACCGTATGCAGGGACGGATCAGCCCCAGCATTTT.